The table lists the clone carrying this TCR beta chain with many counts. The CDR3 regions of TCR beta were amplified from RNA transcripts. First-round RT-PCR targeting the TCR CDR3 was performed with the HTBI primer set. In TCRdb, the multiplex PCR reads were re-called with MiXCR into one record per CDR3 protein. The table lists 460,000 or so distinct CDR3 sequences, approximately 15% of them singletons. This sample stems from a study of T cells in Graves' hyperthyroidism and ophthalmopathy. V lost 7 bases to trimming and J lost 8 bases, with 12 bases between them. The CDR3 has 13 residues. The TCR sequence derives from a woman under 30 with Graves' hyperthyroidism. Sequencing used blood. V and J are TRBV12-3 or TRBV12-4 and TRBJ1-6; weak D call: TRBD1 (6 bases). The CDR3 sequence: CASTNNRDSPLHF. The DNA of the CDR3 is TGTGCCAGCACCAATAACAGGGATTCACCCCTCCACTTT.